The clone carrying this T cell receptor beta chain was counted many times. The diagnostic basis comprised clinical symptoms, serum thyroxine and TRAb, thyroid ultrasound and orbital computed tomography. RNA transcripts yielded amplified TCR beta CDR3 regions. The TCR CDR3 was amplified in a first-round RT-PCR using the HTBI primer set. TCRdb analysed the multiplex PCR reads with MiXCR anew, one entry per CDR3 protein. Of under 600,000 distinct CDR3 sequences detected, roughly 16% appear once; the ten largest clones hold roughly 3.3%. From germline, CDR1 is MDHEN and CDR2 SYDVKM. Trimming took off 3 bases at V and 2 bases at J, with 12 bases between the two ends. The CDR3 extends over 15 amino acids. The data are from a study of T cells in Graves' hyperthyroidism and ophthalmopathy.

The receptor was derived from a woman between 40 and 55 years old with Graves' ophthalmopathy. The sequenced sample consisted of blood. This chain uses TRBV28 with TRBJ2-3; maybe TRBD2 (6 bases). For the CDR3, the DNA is TGTGCCAGCAGTTTGGTAGCGGTCCTCACAGATACGCAGTATTTT. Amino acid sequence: CASSLVAVLTDTQYF.